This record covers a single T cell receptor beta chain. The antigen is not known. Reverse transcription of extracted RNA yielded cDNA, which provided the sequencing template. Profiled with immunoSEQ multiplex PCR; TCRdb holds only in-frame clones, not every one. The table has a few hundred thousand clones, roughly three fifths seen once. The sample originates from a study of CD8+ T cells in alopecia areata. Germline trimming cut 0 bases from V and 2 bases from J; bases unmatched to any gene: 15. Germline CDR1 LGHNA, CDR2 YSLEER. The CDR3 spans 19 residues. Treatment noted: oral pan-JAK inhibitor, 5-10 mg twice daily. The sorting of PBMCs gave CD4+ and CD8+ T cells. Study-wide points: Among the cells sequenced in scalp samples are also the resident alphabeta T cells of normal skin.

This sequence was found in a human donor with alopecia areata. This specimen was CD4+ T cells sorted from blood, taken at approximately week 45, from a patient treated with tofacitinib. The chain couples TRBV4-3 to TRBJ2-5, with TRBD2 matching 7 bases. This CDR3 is CASSQDIFKSRGTQETQYF. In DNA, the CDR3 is TGCGCCAGCAGCCAAGACATTTTCAAGTCGCGGGGGACTCAAGAGACCCAGTACTTC.